The subject of this entry is one TCR beta chain. The data derive from a study of T cells in Graves' hyperthyroidism and ophthalmopathy. The CDR3 spans 18 residues. CDR1 is MNHEY, CDR2 SVGEGT, per germline. The ends lost 4 bases at V and 1 base at J; junction bases unmatched: 10. Ophthalmopathy cases met thresholds of Clinical Activity Score at least 3, NOSPECS grade at least 4 and duration under 3 months. Amplification of TCR beta CDR3 regions was performed using RNA transcripts as template. TCR CDR3 underwent first-round RT-PCR with the HTBI primer set. One entry per CDR3 protein, called by TCRdb with MiXCR from the multiplex PCR reads. The profile covers hundreds of thousands of distinct CDR3 sequences, with about 14% appearing a single time and approximately 12% taken by the ten largest.

The TCR originated in a woman aged 45-65 years with Graves' ophthalmopathy. The specimen sequenced was blood. This rearrangement joins TRBV6-2 or TRBV6-3 to TRBJ1-1; 12 bases are a match to TRBD1. The CDR3 is CASSWGTGGGPRNTEAFF. As DNA, the CDR3 is TGTGCCAGCAGTTGGGGGACAGGGGGCGGCCCCCGGAACACTGAAGCTTTCTTT.